This TCR beta chain was found in a study of T cell clonality in common variable immunodeficiency. Findings of the study overall: Repertoire-complication correlations in CVID were limited by patient heterogeneity. CVID subjects had higher TCRbeta clonality than healthy controls, most marked in about a third.

Many counts were recorded for this clone. The antigen is unknown. The DNA ends 3 residues before the CDR3 does, and the rest of the CDR3 is filled in from the germline J gene. The table came from immunoSEQ multiplex PCR; TCRdb's copy has only in-frame clones and leaves some out. This repertoire holds tens of thousands of clones, and none appear only once. In germline, CDR1 is SQVTM, CDR2 ANQGSEA. The CDR3 loop spans 13 amino acids. V lost 2 bases to trimming and J lost 7 bases; unmatched junction nucleotides: 7. The sample taken for sequencing was peripheral blood mononuclear cells. The rearrangement links TRBV29-1 to TRBJ1-2, with 7 bases matching TRBD1. The clonotype comes from a person between 18 and 69 years old in good health. CDR3 bases read: TGCAGCGTTGAACAGGGGGAAACAGGTGGC. It translates to CSVEQGETGG. The CDR3 in full is CSVEQGETGGYTF.